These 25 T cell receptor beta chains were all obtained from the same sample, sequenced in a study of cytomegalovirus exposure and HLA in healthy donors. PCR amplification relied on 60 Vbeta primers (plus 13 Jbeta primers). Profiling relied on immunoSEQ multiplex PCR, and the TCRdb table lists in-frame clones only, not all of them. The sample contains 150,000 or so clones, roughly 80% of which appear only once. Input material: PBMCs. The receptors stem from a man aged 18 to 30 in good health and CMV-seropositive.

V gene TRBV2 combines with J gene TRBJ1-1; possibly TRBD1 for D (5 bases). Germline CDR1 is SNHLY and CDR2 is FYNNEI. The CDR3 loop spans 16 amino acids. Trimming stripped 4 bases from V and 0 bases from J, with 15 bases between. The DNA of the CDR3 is TGTGCCAGCAGTGTTCCCTACGGGGGGATGAACACTGAAGCTTTCTTT. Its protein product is CASSVPYGGMNTEAFF.

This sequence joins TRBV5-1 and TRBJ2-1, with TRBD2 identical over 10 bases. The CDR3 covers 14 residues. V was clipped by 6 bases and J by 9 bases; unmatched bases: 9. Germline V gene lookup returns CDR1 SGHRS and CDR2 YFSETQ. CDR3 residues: CASKKREGLIEQFF. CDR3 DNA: TGCGCCAGCAAGAAGCGGGAGGGCCTGATTGAGCAGTTCTTC.

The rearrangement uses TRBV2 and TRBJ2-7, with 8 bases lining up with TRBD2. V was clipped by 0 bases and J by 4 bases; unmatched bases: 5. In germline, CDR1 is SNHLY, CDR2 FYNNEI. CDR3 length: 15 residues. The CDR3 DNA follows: TGTGCCAGCAGTGAAGCGAGTAGCGGGGTTTACGAGCAGTACTTC. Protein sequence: CASSEASSGVYEQYF.

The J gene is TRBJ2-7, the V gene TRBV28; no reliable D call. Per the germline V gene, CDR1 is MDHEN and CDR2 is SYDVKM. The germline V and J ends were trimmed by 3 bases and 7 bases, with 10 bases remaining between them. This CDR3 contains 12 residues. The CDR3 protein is CASSFSPREQYF. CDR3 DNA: TGTGCCAGCAGTTTCTCGCCGCGTGAGCAGTACTTC.

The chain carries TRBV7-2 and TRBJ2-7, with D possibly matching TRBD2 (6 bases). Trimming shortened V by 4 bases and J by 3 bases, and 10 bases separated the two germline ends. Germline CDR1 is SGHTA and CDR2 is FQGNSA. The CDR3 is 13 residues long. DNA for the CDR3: TGTGCCAGCAGCTCTAGCGCTAGCTACGAGCAGTACTTC. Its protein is CASSSSASYEQYF. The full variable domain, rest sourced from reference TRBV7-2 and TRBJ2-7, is GAGVSQSPSNKVTEKGKDVELRCDPISGHTALYWYRQSLGQGLEFLIYFQGNSAPDKSGLPSDRFSAERTGGSVSTLTIQRTQQEDSAVYLCASSSSASYEQYFGPGTRLTVT.

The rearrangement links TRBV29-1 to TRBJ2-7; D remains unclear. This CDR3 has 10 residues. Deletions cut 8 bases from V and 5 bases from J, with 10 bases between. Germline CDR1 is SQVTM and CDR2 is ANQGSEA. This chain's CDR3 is CSIKHDEQYF. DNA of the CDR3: TGCAGCATTAAGCACGACGAGCAGTACTTC.

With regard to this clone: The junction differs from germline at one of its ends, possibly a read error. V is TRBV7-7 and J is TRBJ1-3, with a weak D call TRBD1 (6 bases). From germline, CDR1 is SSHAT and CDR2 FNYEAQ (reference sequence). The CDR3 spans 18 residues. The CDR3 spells CASSLVGRGFATGNTIYF. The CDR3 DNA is TGTGCTAGCAGCTTGGTCGGCAGGGGATTTGCTACGGGAAACACCATATATTTT.

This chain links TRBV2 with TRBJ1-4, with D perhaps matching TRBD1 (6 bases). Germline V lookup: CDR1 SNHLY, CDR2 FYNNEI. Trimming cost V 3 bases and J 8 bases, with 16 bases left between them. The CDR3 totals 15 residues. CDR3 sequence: CASSERGGLSEKLFF. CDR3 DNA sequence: TGTGCCAGCAGTGAGCGCGGGGGGCTGTCCGAAAAACTGTTTTTT. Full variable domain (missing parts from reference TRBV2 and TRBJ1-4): EPEVTQTPSHQVTQMGQEVILRCVPISNHLYFYWYRQILGQKVEFLVSFYNNEISEKSEIFDDQFSVERPDGSNFTLKIRSTKLEDSAMYFCASSERGGLSEKLFFGSGTQLSVL.

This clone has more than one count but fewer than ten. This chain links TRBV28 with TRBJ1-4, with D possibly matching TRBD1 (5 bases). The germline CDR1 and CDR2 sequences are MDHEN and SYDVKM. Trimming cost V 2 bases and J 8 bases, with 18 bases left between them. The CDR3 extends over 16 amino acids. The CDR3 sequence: CASSLGIQAPGEKLFF. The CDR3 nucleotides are TGTGCCAGCAGTTTAGGAATACAGGCCCCTGGGGAAAAACTGTTTTTT.

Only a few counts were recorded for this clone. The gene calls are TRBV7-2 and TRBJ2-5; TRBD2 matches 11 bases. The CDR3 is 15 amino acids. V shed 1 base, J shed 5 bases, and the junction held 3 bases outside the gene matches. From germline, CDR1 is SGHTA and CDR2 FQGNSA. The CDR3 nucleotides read TGTGCCAGCAGCTTAGATACTAGCGGGAGTGAGACCCAGTACTTC. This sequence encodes CASSLDTSGSETQYF. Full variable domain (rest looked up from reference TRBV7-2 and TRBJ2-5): GAGVSQSPSNKVTEKGKDVELRCDPISGHTALYWYRQSLGQGLEFLIYFQGNSAPDKSGLPSDRFSAERTGGSVSTLTIQRTQQEDSAVYLCASSLDTSGSETQYFGPGTRLLVL.

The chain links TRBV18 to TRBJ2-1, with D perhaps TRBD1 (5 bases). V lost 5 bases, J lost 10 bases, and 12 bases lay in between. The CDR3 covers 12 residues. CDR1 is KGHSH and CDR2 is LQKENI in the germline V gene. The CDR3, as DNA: TGTGCCAGCTCATACGCCGGACACGAGCAGTTCTTC. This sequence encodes CASSYAGHEQFF.

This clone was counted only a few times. CDR3: CASSLRLYEKLFF. DNA for the CDR3: TGTGCCAGCAGCCTCAGGTTATATGAAAAACTGTTTTTT. The chain recombines TRBV14 with TRBJ1-4; no reliable D call. Germline V gene lookup returns CDR1 SGHDN and CDR2 FVKESK. This CDR3 is built from 13 residues. The V gene lost 4 bases and the J gene lost 6 bases, with 9 bases spanning the gap.

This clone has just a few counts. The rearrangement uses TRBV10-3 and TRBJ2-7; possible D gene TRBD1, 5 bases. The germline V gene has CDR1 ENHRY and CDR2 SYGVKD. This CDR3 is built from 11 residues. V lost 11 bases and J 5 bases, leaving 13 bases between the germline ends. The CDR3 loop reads CASSGSDEQYF. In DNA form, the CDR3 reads TGTGCCTCCTCAGGGTCGGACGAGCAGTACTTC.

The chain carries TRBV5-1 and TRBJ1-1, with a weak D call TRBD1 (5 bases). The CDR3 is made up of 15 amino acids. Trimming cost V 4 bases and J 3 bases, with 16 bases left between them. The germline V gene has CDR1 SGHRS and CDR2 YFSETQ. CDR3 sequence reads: CASSPRFRADTEAFF. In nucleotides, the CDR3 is TGCGCCAGCAGCCCTCGGTTCAGGGCAGACACTGAAGCTTTCTTT.

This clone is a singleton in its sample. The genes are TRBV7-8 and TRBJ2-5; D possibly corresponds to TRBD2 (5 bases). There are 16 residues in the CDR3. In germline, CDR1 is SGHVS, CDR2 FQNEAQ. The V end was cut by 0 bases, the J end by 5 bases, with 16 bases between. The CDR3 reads CASSLARVGDSETQYF. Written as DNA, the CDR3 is TGTGCCAGCAGCTTAGCGAGGGTTGGGGATAGTGAGACCCAGTACTTC.

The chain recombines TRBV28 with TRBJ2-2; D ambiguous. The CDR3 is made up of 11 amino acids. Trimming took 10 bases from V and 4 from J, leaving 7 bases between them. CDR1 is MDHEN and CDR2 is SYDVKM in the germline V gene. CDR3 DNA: TGTGCCACCAGGAGCACCGGGGAGCTGTTTTTT. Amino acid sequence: CATRSTGELFF.

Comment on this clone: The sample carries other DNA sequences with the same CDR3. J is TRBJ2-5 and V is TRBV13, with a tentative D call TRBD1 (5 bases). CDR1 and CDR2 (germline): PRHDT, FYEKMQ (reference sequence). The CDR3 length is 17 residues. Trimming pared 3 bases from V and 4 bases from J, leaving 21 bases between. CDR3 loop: CASSFAPPWGPPETQYF. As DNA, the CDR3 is TGTGCCAGCAGCTTCGCTCCCCCCTGGGGCCCCCCAGAGACCCAGTACTTC.

The CDR3 sequence: CASNQQGPVTDTQYF. The CDR3 nucleotides are TGTGCCAGCAATCAACAGGGTCCGGTGACAGATACGCAGTATTTT. The chain is built from TRBV2 and TRBJ2-3; maybe TRBD1 (6 bases). The V end lost 7 bases, the J end lost 3 bases, and 17 bases lay between the germline ends. CDR3 length: 15 amino acids. Per germline, CDR1 SNHLY and CDR2 FYNNEI.

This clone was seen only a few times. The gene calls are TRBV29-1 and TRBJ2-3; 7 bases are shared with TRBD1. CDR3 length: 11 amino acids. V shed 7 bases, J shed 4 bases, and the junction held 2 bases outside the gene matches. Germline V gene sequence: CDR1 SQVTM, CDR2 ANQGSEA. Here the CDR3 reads CSGQGADTQYF. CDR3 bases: TGCAGCGGGCAGGGGGCAGATACGCAGTATTTT.

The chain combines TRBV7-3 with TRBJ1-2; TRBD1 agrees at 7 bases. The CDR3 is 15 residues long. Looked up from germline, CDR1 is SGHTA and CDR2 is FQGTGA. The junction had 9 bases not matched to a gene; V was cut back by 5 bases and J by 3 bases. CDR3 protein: CASSPTPQGDYGYTF. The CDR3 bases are TGTGCCAGCAGCCCTACTCCTCAGGGGGACTATGGCTACACCTTC.

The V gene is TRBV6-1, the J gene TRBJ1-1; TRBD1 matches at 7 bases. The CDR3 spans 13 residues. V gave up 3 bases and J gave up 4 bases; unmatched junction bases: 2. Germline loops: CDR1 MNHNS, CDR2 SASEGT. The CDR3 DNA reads TGTGCCAGCAGTGACACAGGGGCCACTGAAGCTTTCTTT. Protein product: CASSDTGATEAFF.

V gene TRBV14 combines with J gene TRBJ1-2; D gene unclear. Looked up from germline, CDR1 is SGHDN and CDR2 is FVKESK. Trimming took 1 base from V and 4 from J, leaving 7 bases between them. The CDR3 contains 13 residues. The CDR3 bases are TGTGCCAGCAGCCAAGCGCAGATCTATGGCTACACCTTC. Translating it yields CASSQAQIYGYTF.

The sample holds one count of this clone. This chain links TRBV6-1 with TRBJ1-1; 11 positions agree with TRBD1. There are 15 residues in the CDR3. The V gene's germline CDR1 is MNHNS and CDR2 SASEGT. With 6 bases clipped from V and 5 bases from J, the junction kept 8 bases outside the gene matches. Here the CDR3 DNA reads TGTGCCAGCAGAAATGTGGACAGGGGGCTGACTGAAGCTTTCTTT. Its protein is CASRNVDRGLTEAFF.

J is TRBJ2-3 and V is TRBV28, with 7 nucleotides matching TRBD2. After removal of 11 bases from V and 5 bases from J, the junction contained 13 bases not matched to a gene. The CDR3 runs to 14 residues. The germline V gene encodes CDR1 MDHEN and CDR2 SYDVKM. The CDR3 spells CAGRPSGRVDTQYF. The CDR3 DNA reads TGTGCCGGTAGGCCTAGCGGAAGAGTAGATACGCAGTATTTT. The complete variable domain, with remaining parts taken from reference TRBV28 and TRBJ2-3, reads DVKVTQSSRYLVKRTGEKVFLECVQDMDHENMFWYRQDPGLGLRLIYFSYDVKMKEKGDIPEGYSVSREKKERFSLILESASTNQTSMYLCAGRPSGRVDTQYFGPGTRLTVL.

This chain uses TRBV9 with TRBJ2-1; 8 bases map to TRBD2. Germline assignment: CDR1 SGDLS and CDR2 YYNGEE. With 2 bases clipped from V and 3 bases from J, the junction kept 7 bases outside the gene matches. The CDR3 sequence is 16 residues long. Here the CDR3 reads CASSVGSGDLYNEQFF. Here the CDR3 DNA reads TGTGCCAGCAGCGTCGGTAGCGGGGATCTCTACAATGAGCAGTTCTTC.